The sequence of this TCR beta chain was determined in a study of cytomegalovirus exposure and HLA in healthy donors. Libraries were prepared by immunoSEQ multiplex PCR; TCRdb keeps only in-frame clonotypes and omits some of them. This table holds some 140,000 clones, about 86% found once. After removal of 3 bases from V and 4 bases from J, the junction contained 7 bases not matched to a gene. This CDR3 is built from 17 residues. Germline V lookup: CDR1 MGHRA, CDR2 YSYEKL. The receptor was derived from a human donor in good health. The V gene is TRBV4-1, the J gene TRBJ2-1; 12 positions match TRBD2. Sequencing input: PBMCs. The CDR3: CASSHLLAGGPYNEQFF. The CDR3 bases are TGCGCCAGCAGCCACTTACTAGCGGGGGGACCTTACAATGAGCAGTTCTTC.